This is a list of T cell receptor beta chains from one sample in a study of cytomegalovirus exposure and HLA in healthy donors. Clones were sequenced by immunoSEQ multiplex PCR, and TCRdb holds only the in-frame ones, with some missing. The sample has some 120,000 clones, approximately 61% seen once. Material: PBMCs. These receptors were collected from a man aged 25 to 40 in good health and CMV-seropositive. Both conserved end residues are part of each CDR3. The D gene is left open where the match is weak.

TRBD1	TRBV27	CAIGTGATDTQYF
-	TRBV6-1	CASSVERMNTEAFF
TRBD1	TRBV5-1	CASSPLTTGQGSYEQYF
TRBD1	TRBV2	CASVGQGGTEAFF
TRBD1	TRBV19	CASSADGTGPNMNTEAFF
-	TRBV18	CASSPIRVFGETQYF
-	TRBV28	CASSLGQTHTGELFF
TRBD2	TRBV5-1	CASSPSGLNEQFF
TRBD1	TRBV27	CASKHGQGGTEAFF
TRBD2	TRBV5-1	CASSLTSGANTGELFF
TRBD1	TRBV15	CATRRGPDEAFF
TRBD2	TRBV9	CASSVFSGTTNTGELFF
-	TRBV2	CASSEEQNTEAFF
-	TRBV5-1	CASSRSRDTGYTF
TRBD1	TRBV5-1	CASSIMPGGEQYF
TRBD2	TRBV6-5	CASTSGGRYEQYF
TRBD2	TRBV4-1	CASRRLAGYQETQYF
TRBD2	TRBV7-3	CASSQLAGAYNEQFF
TRBD2	TRBV9	CASSVTSGSADTQYF
TRBD1	TRBV11-3	CASSPLGQDYNEQFF
-	TRBV29-1	CSATLGHLSGNTIYF
TRBD1	TRBV2	CASNGDRNQPQHF
TRBD2	TRBV18	CASSPAPGGYNEQFF
-	TRBV5-1	CASSLAWLGSTDTQYF